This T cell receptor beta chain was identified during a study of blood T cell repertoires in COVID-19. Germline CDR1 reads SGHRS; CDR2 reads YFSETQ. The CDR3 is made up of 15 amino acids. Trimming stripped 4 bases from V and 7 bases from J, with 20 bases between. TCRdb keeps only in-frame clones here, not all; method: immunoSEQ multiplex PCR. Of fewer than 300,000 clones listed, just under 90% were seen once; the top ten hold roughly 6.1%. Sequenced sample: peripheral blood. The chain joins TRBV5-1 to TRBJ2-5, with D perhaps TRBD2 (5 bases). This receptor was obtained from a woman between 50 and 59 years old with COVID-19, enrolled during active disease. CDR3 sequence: CASSITGVQSGTQYF. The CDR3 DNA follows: TGCGCCAGCAGCATAACCGGGGTCCAATCTGGGACCCAGTACTTC. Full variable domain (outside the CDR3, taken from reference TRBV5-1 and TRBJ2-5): KAGVTQTPRYLIKTRGQQVTLSCSPISGHRSVSWYQQTPGQGLQFLFEYFSETQRNKGNFPGRFSGRQFSNSRSEMNVSTLELGDSALYLCASSITGVQSGTQYFGPGTRLLVL.